This T cell receptor beta chain comes out of a study of OX40 agonist ivuxolimab in advanced cancers. On the study more broadly: The patients' treatment was ivuxolimab, an agonistic anti-OX40 (CD134) antibody. Aged about 23 to 90 with a mean of 60 years, they were under 85% male.

Method: immunoSEQ multiplex PCR; TCRdb's copy keeps in-frame clones and lacks some. The table shows around 76,000 clones, with 75% to 90% occurring only once. The CDR3 loop spans 15 amino acids. Trimming took 3 bases from V and 3 from J; bases not matched to a gene: 4. Germline lookup yields CDR1 LNHNV and CDR2 YYDKDF (reference sequence). The V gene is TRBV15, the J gene TRBJ2-1; 8 nucleotides align to TRBD2. Sample: CD4+ or CD8+ T cells sorted from blood, taken in a trial of the OX40 agonist ivuxolimab. The clonotype was recovered from an adult with an advanced solid tumor such as melanoma, head and neck, liver or kidney cancer. Written as DNA, the CDR3 is TGTGCCACCAGCAGGAGGGCGGGGGGCTACAATGAGCAGTTCTTC. Amino acids: CATSRRAGGYNEQFF.